The clone carrying this TCR beta chain was counted at least ten times. The source of the sample is a study of T-cell reconstitution after alpha-beta-depleted transplantation in children. Unique molecular identifiers were used to barcode this TCRbeta library. TCRdb re-called the PCR reads with MiXCR, one entry per CDR3 protein. The sample consists of around 340,000 distinct CDR3 sequences, more than 10% of them appearing once. The sample consisted of PBMCs, taken from the stem cell graft. The receptor comes from a human donor who donated a stem cell graft to a child with Fanconi anemia.

The CDR3 loop reads CSALAFGQGGRGAQHF. DNA for the CDR3: TGCAGTGCTCTAGCATTTGGACAGGGGGGCCGAGGGGCCCAGCATTTT. This chain links TRBV20-1 with TRBJ1-5; 10 bases agree with TRBD1. Trimming took 5 bases from V and 11 from J; bases not matched to a gene: 18. This CDR3 region has 16 residues. Germline V gene data show CDR1 as DFQATT and CDR2 as SNEGSKA (reference sequence).